This T cell receptor (beta chain) was retrieved from a study of shared clonotypes between healthy human individuals (dated by TCRdb to about 2020). Turning to the overall study: The cohort included a few men and a couple of women between 18 and 49 years of age. Per donor, three plates each were used for CD4 naive and CD4 memory, two for CD8 naive, and one for CD8 memory. The study deeply sequenced blood TCR repertoires of several healthy adults to estimate repertoire size and the extent of clonotype sharing between individuals. To increase sequencing depth and limit assay-specific biases, TCR repertoire library preparation and sequencing were carried out by different laboratories using diverse techniques. Between about 0.9 and 10 billion PBMCs per donor were obtained by leukapheresis. What the study reported, not specific to this receptor: Higher generation probabilities were observed for clonotypes shared by all four sorted-subset donors than for non-shared clonotypes. When four donors were compared, the shared fraction of clonotypes was 5% to 6.5% for naive CD4, 3% to 4% for naive CD8, 2.3% for memory CD4, and about 0.36% for memory CD8. Sampling was limited to blood, and TCR repertoires in tissue likely differ from TCR repertoires in blood. Estimated clonotype richness was generally larger for naive than for memory subsets. Even with the large sequencing depth, rarefaction of the sorted-subset datasets indicated that sequencing was incomplete. The small number of donors limited the genetic and exposure-history diversity represented. Based on pairwise subsampling, the degree of clonotype sharing among donors was expected to be affected by sequencing depth.

Healthy HIV-negative adults with no recently reported acute infections or vaccinations were included as donors. Every donor was a Caucasian adult living in Nashville, Tennessee, USA. Magnetic negative selection was used to enrich CD4+ T cells, after which naive cells were positively selected on CD45RA and the negative fraction became the memory subset. Blood was collected by leukapheresis, and PBMCs were isolated by Ficoll-Histopaque density gradient centrifugation and then cryopreserved in liquid nitrogen vapor phase. Analytical flow cytometry was used to check the purity and quantity of every magnetically sorted T cell population. Genomic DNA was isolated from each sorted fraction and quantified by UV absorbance on a Nanodrop 2000c. As to this clone: The clone's antigen remains unknown. Per-base quality was not reported, and no clone a single base away is much larger than it.

TCR CDR3 regions were amplified from genomic DNA by multiplex PCR using the deep immunoSEQ assay. Extracted genomic DNA from each cell subset was distributed evenly across all wells of several immunoSEQ 96-well plates, and each plate was treated as a replicate. For sorted subsets, each replicate PCR was loaded with about 200 ng genomic DNA, equivalent to approximately 27,000 T cell genomes. Purified libraries were quantified with a Qubit 3.0 fluorometer, sized on a Bioanalyzer 2100, and re-quantified with the KAPA Library Quantification kit. Every immunoSEQ 96-well plate was sequenced on a dedicated single-read 150-cycle Illumina NextSeq 550 flow cell. The authors processed their data as follows. Because the immunoSEQ output included only junctional sequences and no quality scores, the filtering could not be the same as the filtering used for full-length reads. Sequences were annotated with PyIR, a Python wrapper for IgBLAST v1.9, using IMGT germline references to assign V/J genes and CDR3. Reads with weak V/J assignments (E-value above 1e-6), missing CDR3, stop codons, out-of-frame junctions, or ambiguous translated residues were removed. A V3J clonotype was defined by an identical inferred V gene, J gene, and CDR3 amino acid sequence. To compute the percentage overlap between repertoires, the number of shared unique clonotypes was divided by the size of the smaller repertoire. Repertoire richness was assessed with RTK rarefaction, the Chao1 estimator, and Recon v2.1 estimates of unobserved clonotypes. Generation probabilities for all TCRbeta clonotypes obtained by the gDNA method from four donors were computed using OLGA. Held by TCRdb, this immuneACCESS table contains in-frame sequences only and omits some clones. Under half of the omission traces to an unresolved V gene where checked; the cause of the rest is unknown. The V and J calls and clone size were taken over from that table, and D and trimming were inferred from the DNA. The sample includes around 1,000,000 clones, with approximately 80% observed a single time. The top ten hold 0.89% of the sample.

The germline V gene yields MNHNS for CDR1 and SASEGT for CDR2. The CDR3 goes from the cysteine to the phenylalanine over 15 residues. Only CDR3 DNA is held: 45 bases, read in frame from base 1. V trim: 5 bases; J trim: 6 bases; unmatched bases: 9. This sequence was found in a young man in good health. Some clones in this sample may be carry-over from other donors' samples. The sequencing input was memory CD4+ T cells from PBMCs. What this sample's cell subset or site label stands for: CD45RA-negative fraction. The V gene is TRBV6-1 and the J gene is TRBJ2-1; 8 bases in the middle match TRBD1. The CDR3 corresponds to CASSSWGQAPNEQFF. The bases read TGTGCCAGCAGTTCCTGGGGACAGGCCCCCAATGAGCAGTTCTTC.